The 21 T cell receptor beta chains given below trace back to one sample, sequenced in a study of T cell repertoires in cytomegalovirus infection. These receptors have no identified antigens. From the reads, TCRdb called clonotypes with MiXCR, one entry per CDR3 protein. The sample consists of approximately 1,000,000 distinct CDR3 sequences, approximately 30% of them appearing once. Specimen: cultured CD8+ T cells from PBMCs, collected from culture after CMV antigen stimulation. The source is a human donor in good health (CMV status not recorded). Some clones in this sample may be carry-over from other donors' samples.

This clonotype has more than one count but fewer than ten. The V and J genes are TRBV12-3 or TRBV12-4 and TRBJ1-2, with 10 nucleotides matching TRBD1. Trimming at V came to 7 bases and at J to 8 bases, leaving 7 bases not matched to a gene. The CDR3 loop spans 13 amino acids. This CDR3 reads CASTRQGATGYTF. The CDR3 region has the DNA TGTGCCAGCACTAGACAGGGGGCGACCGGCTACACCTTC.

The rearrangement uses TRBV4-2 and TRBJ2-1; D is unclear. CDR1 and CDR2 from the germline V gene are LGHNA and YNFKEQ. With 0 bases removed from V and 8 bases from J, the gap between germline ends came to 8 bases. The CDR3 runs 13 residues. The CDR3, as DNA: TGTGCCAGCAGCCAAGATCGAGTCGATGAGCAGTTCTTC. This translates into CASSQDRVDEQFF.

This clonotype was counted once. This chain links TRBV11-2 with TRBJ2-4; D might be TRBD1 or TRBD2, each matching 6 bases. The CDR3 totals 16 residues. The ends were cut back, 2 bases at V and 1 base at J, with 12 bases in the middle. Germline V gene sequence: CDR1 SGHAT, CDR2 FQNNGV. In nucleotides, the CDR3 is TGTGCCAGCAGCTTAAATAGGGGGGCGGCCAAAAACATTCAGTACTTC. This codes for CASSLNRGAAKNIQYF.

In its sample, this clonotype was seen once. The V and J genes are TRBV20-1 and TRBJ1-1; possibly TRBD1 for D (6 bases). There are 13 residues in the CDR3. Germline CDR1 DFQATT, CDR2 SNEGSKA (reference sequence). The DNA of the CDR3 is TGCAGCTCGTTAGGCGAGGGGGACACTGAAGCTTTCTTT. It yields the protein CSSLGEGDTEAFF.

CDR3 loop: CASSPQDAGGYEQYF. The CDR3 region has the DNA TGTGCCAGCAGTCCCCAAGATGCGGGGGGGTACGAGCAGTACTTC. V usage is TRBV12-3 or TRBV12-4 and J usage is TRBJ2-7; 9 bases line up with TRBD2. The CDR3 totals 15 residues. With V trimmed by 5 bases and J by 4 bases, 9 bases remained unmatched.

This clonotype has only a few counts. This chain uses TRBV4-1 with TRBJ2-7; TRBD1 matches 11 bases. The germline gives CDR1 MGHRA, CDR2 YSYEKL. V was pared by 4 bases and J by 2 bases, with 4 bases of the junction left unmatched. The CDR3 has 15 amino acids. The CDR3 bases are TGCGCCAGCAGCCCCCTGGGACAGGGGGCCTACGAGCAGTACTTC. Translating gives CASSPLGQGAYEQYF.

CDR3 in amino acids: CASSQQWGQQPYEQYF. The CDR3 DNA reads as TGCGCCAGCAGCCAACAATGGGGACAGCAACCCTACGAGCAGTACTTC. The chain employs TRBV4-1 and TRBJ2-7; 7 bases map to TRBD1. The length of the CDR3 is 16 residues. Looked up from germline, CDR1 is MGHRA and CDR2 is YSYEKL. V lost 2 bases, J lost 2 bases, and 9 bases stayed unmatched.

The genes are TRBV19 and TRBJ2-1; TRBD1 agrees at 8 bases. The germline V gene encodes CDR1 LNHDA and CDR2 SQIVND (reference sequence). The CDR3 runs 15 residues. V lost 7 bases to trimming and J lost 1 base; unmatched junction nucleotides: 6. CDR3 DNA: TGTGCCAGTAAGACCAGGGGGCTTTCCTACAATGAGCAGTTCTTC. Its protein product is CASKTRGLSYNEQFF.

The CDR3 here is CAISERTANSYEQYV. The CDR3 DNA follows: TGTGCCATCAGTGAGCGGACCGCGAACTCCTACGAGCAGTACGTC. The rearrangement uses TRBV10-3 and TRBJ2-7; D is unresolved. V was trimmed by 2 bases and J by 0 bases, leaving 11 bases between them. The CDR3 runs to 15 residues. CDR1 ENHRY and CDR2 SYGVKD come from the germline V gene.

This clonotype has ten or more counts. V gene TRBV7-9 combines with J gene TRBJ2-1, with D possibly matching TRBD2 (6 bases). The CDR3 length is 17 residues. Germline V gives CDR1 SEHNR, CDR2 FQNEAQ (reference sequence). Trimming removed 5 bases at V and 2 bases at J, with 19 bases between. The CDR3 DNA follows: TGTGCCAGCAGCCCCCTGCCCGCGGGGACCACCTACAATGAGCAGTTCTTC. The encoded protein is CASSPLPAGTTYNEQFF.

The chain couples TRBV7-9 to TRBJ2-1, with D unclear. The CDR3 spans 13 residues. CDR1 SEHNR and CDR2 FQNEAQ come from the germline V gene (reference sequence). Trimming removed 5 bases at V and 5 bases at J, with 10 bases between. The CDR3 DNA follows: TGTGCCAGCAGCCCAATCATGAACAATGAGCAGTTCTTC. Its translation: CASSPIMNNEQFF. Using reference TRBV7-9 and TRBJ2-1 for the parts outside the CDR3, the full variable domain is DTGVSQNPRHKITKRGQNVTFRCDPISEHNRLYWYRQTLGQGPEFLTYFQNEAQLEKSRLLSDRFSAERPKGSFSTLEIQRTEQGDSAMYLCASSPIMNNEQFFGPGTRLTVL.

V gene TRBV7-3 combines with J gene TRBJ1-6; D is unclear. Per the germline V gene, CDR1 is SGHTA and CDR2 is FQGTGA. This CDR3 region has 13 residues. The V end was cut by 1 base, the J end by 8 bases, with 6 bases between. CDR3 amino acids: CASSLNPDSPLHF. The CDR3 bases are TGTGCCAGCAGCTTAAACCCCGATTCACCCCTCCACTTT.

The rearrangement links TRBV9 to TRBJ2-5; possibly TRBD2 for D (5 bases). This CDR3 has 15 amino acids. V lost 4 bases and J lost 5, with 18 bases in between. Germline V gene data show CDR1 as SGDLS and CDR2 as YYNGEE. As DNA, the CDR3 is TGTGCCAGCAGCCCAGAGGGAGCCCTGGGGGAGACCCAGTACTTC. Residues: CASSPEGALGETQYF.

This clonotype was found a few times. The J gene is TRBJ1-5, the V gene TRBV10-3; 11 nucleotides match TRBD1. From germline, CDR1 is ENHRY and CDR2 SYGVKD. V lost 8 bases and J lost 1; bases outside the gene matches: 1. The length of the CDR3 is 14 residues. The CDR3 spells CAIGDRGSNQPQHF. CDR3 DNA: TGTGCCATCGGGGACAGGGGGAGCAATCAGCCCCAGCATTTT.

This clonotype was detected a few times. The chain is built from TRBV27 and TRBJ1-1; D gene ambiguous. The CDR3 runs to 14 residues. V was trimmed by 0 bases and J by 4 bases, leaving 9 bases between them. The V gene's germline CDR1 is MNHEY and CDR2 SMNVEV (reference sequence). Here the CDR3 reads CASSLSSGATEAFF. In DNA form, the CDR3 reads TGTGCCAGCAGTTTATCGTCAGGAGCCACTGAAGCTTTCTTT.

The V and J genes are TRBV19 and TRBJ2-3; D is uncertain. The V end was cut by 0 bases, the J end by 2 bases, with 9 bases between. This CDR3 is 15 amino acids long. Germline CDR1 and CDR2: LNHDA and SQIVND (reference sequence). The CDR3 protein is CASSIDLTFTDTQYF. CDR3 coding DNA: TGTGCCAGTAGTATAGACCTGACCTTCACAGATACGCAGTATTTT.

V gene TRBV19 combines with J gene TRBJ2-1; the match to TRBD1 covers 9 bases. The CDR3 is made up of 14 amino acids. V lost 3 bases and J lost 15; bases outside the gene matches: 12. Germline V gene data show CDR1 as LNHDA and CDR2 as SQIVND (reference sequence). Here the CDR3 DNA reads TGTGCCAGTAGTATCGGGACAGGGTATGGGGAGGTGTTCTTC. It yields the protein CASSIGTGYGEVFF.

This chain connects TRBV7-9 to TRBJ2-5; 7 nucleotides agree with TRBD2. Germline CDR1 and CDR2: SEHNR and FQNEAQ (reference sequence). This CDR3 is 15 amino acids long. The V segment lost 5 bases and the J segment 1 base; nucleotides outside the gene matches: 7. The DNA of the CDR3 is TGTGCCAGCAGCGGGGACTACAGTATCCAAGAGACCCAGTACTTC. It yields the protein CASSGDYSIQETQYF.

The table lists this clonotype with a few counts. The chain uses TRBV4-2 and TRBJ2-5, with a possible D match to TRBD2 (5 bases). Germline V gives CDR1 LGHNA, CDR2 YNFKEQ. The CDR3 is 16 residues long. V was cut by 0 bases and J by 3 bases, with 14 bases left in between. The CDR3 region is CASSQEGRDPKETQYF. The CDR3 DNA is TGTGCCAGCAGCCAAGAGGGCCGGGATCCCAAAGAGACCCAGTACTTC.

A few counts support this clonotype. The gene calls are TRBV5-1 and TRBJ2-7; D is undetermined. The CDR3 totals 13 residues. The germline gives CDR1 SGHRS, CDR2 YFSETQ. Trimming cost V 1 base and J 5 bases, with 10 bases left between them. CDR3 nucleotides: TGCGCCAGCAGCTTGTTGGGCTCGGACGAGCAGTACTTC. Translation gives CASSLLGSDEQYF. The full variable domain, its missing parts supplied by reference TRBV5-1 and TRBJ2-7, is KAGVTQTPRYLIKTRGQQVTLSCSPISGHRSVSWYQQTPGQGLQFLFEYFSETQRNKGNFPGRFSGRQFSNSRSEMNVSTLELGDSALYLCASSLLGSDEQYFGPGTRLTVT.

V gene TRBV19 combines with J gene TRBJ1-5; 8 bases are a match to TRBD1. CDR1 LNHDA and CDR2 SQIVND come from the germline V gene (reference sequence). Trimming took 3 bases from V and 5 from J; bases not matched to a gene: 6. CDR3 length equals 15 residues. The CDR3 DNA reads TGTGCCAGTAGTATGAGACAGGGGTTGGATCAGCCCCAGCATTTT. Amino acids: CASSMRQGLDQPQHF. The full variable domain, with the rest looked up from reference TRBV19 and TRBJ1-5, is DGGITQSPKYLFRKEGQNVTLSCEQNLNHDAMYWYRQDPGQGLRLIYYSQIVNDFQKGDIAEGYSVSREKKESFPLTVTSAQKNPTAFYLCASSMRQGLDQPQHFGDGTRLSIL.